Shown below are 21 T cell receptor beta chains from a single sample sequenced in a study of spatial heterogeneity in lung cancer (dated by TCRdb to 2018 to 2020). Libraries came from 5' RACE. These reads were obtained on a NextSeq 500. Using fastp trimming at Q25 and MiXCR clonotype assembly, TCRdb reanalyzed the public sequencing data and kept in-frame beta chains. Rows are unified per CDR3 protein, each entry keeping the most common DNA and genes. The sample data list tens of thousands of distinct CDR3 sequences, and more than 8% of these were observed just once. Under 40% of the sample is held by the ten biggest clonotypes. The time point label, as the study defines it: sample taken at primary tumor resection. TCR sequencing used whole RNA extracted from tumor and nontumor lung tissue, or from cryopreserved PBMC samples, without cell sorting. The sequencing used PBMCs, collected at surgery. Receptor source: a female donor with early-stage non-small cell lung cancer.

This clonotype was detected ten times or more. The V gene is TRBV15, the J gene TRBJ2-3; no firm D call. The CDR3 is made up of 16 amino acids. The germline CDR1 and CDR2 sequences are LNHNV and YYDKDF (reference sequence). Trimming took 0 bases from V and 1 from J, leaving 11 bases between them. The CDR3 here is CATSRDLSRGTDTQYF. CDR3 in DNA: TGTGCCACCAGCAGAGATCTCTCCAGAGGCACAGATACGCAGTATTTT.

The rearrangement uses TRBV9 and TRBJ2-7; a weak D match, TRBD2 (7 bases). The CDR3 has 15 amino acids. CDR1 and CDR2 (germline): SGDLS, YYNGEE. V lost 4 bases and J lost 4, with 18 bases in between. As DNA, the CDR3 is TGTGCCAGCAGCTTCCAACCGGGGGGCCTATACGAGCAGTACTTC. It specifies CASSFQPGGLYEQYF.

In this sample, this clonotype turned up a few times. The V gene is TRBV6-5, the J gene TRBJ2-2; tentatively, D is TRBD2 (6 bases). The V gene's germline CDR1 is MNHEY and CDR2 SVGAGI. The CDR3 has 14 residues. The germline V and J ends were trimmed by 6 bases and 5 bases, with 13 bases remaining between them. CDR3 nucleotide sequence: TGTGCCAGCAGGCAGGGAAGCGGGACCGGGGAGCTGTTTTTT. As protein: CASRQGSGTGELFF.

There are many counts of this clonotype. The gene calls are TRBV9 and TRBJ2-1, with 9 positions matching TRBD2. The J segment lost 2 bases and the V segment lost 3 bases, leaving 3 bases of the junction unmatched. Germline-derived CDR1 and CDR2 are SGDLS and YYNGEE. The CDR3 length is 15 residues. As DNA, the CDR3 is TGTGCCAGCAGCGCGGCGGGAGGGCCCTACAATGAGCAGTTCTTC. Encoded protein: CASSAAGGPYNEQFF.

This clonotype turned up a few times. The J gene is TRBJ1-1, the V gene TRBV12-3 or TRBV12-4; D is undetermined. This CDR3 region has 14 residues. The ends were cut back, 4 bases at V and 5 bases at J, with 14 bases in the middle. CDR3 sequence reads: CASSWSPYDTEAFF. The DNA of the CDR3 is TGTGCCAGCAGTTGGTCGCCTTATGATACTGAAGCTTTCTTT.

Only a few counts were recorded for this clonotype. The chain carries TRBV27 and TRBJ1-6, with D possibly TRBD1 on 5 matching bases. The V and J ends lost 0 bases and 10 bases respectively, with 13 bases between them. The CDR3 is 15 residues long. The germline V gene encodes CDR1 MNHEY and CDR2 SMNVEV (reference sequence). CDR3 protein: CASSLSGGLGSPLHF. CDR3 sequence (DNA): TGTGCCAGCAGTTTATCTGGGGGTCTAGGCTCACCCCTCCACTTT.

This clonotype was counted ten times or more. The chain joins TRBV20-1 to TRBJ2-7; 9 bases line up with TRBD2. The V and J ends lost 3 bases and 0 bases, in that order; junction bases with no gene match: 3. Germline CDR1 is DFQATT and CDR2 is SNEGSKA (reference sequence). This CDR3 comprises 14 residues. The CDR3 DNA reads TGCAGTGCTAGTGCGGGAGGGCCCTCCTACGAGCAGTACGTC. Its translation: CSASAGGPSYEQYV.

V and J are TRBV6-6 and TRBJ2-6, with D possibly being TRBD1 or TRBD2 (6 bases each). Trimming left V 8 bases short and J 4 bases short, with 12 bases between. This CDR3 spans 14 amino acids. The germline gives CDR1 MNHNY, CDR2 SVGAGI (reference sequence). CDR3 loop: CASVGGPGANVLTF. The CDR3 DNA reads TGTGCCAGCGTTGGGGGGCCGGGGGCCAACGTCCTGACTTTC.

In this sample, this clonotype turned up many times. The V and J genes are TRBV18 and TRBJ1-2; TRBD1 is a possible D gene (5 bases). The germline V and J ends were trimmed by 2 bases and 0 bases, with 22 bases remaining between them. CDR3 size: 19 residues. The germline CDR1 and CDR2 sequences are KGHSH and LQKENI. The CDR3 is CASSPNLLGAGSSNYGYTF. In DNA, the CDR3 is TGTGCCAGCTCACCAAACCTTCTCGGGGCCGGATCATCTAACTATGGCTACACCTTC.

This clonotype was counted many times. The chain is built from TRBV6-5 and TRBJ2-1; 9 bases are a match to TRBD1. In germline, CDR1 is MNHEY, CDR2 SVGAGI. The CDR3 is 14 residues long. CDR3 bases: TGTGCAACCATTGGGACAGGGAAGCGGAATGAGCAGTTCTTC. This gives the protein CATIGTGKRNEQFF.

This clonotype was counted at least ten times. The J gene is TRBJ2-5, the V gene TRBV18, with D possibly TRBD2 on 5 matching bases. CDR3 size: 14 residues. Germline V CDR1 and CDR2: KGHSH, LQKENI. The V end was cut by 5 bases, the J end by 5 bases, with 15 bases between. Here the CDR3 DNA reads TGTGCCAGCTCAGTCCGCGAGGGAACTGAGACCCAGTACTTC. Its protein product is CASSVREGTETQYF.

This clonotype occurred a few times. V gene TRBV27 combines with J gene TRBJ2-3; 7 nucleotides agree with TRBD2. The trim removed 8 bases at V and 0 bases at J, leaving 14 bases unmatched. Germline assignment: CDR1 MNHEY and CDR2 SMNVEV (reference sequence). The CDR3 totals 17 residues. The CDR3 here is CASRSRSLAASTDTQYF. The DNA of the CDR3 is TGTGCCAGCCGTAGTCGTAGTCTAGCGGCTAGCACAGATACGCAGTATTTT.

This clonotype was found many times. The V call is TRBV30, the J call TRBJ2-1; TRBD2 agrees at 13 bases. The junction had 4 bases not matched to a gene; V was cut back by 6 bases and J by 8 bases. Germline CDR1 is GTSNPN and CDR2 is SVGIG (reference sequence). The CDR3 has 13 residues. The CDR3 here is CACWTSGSYEQFF. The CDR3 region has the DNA TGTGCCTGCTGGACTAGCGGGAGTTATGAGCAGTTCTTC. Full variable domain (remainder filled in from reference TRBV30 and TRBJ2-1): SQTIHQWPATLVQPVGSPLSLECTVEGTSNPNLYWYRQAAGRGLQLLFYSVGIGQISSEVPQNLSASRPQDRQFILSSKKLLLSDSGFYLCACWTSGSYEQFFGPGTRLTVL.

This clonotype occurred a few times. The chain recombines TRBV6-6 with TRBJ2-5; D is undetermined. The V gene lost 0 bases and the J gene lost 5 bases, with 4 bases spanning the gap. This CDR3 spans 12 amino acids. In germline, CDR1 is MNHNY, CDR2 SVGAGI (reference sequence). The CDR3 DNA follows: TGTGCCAGCAGTTACTCGAGGGAGACCCAGTACTTC. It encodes CASSYSRETQYF.

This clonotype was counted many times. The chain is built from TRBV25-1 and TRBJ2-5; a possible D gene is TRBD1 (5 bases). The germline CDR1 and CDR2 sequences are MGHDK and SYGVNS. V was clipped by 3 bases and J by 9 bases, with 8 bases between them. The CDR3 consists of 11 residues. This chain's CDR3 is CASSDRVAQYF. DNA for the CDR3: TGTGCCAGCAGTGACAGGGTAGCCCAGTACTTC.

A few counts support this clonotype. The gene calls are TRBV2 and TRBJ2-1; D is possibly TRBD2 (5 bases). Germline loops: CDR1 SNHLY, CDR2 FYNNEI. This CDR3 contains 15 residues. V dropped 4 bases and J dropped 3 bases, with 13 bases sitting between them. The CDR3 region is CASSVSSRFYNEQFF. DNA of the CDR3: TGTGCCAGCAGTGTTTCTAGCCGGTTCTACAATGAGCAGTTCTTC.

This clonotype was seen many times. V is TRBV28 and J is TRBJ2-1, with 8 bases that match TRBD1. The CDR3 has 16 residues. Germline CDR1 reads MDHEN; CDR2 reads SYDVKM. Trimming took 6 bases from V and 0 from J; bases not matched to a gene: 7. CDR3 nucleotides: TGTGCCAGCAGCGTGGGACAGGTGAGCTCCTACAATGAGCAGTTCTTC. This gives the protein CASSVGQVSSYNEQFF.

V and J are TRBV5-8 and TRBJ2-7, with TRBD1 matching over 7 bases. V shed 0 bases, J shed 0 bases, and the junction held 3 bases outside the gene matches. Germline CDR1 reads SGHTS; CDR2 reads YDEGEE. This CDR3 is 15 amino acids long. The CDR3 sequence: CASSLGQGISYEQYF. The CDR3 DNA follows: TGTGCCAGCAGCTTGGGACAGGGTATCTCCTACGAGCAGTACTTC.

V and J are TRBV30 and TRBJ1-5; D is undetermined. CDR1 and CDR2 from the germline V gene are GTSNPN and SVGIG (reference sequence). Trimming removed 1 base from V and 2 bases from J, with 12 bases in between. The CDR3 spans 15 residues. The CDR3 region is CAWSASGRGNQPQHF. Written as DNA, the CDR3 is TGTGCCTGGAGTGCGAGTGGACGGGGCAATCAGCCCCAGCATTTT.

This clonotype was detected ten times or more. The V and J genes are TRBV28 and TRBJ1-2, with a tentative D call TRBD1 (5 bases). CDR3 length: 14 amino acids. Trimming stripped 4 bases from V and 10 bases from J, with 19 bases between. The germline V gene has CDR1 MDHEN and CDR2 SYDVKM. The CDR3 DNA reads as TGTGCCAGCAGTTGGGGCGGCCCCTCGGGGGACTACACCTTC. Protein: CASSWGGPSGDYTF.

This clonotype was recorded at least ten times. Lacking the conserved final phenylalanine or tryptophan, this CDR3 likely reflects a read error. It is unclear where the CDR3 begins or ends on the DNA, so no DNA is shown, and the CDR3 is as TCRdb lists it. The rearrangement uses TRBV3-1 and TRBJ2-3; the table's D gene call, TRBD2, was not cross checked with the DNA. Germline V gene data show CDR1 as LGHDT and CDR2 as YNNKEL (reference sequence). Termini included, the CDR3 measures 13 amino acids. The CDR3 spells CASSLGTSGTPFR.